The rows below give T cell receptor beta chains drawn from one sample of a study of T cell changes during pregnancy in multiple sclerosis. The method was immunoSEQ multiplex PCR; TCRdb's version includes in-frame clones alone and lacks a portion of them. The profile shows about 92,000 clones, about 92% of them singletons. Here the sequenced sample was peripheral blood, taken in the first trimester of pregnancy. Receptors were obtained from a female donor with multiple sclerosis, enrolled in a pregnancy study. CDR3s include the opening cysteine and the closing phenylalanine or tryptophan. Each record gives: J gene, V gene, clone size, D gene, CDR3 length, CDR3 DNA, CDR3 protein. The D gene is left open where the match is weak. A row's size may be missing; if present it is once, few, many or a size class.

J: TRBJ1-1; V: TRBV15; size: -; D: -; length: 13; DNA: TGTGCCACCAGCAGAGAGAGACAGTTTGAAGCTTTCTTT; CDR3: CATSRERQFEAFF
J: TRBJ2-2; V: TRBV29-1; size: -; D: TRBD1; length: 14; DNA: TGCAGCGTGGATGCAGGGGGGAACACCGGGGAGCTGTTTTTT; CDR3: CSVDAGGNTGELFF
J: TRBJ2-3; V: TRBV4-3; size: -; D: TRBD2; length: 17; DNA: TGCGCCAGCAGCCAAGGACCGGGACTAGCGAGGACAGATACGCAGTATTTT; CDR3: CASSQGPGLARTDTQYF
J: TRBJ2-1; V: TRBV5-5; size: once; D: -; length: 12; DNA: TGTGCCAGCAGCCGGGACTACAATGAGCAGTTCTTC; CDR3: CASSRDYNEQFF
J: TRBJ1-5; V: TRBV30; size: once; D: TRBD1; length: 17; DNA: TGTGCCTGGAGTGTACGGACAGGGGATTATAGCAATCAGCCCCAGCATTTT; CDR3: CAWSVRTGDYSNQPQHF
J: TRBJ1-2; V: TRBV2; size: once; D: -; length: 17; DNA: TGTGCCAGCAGTGAAGGGGTTCGAGCCCGCGGGAGCTATGGCTACACCTTC; CDR3: CASSEGVRARGSYGYTF
J: TRBJ1-3; V: TRBV7-9; size: -; D: TRBD1; length: 18; DNA: TGTGCCAGCAGCTTAGAGACTACGGGACAGCCCTCTGGAAACACCATATATTTT; CDR3: CASSLETTGQPSGNTIYF
J: TRBJ1-1; V: TRBV10-3; size: once; D: TRBD1; length: 15; DNA: TGTGCCATCAGTGAGGTCCAGGGGGCGAGGACTGAAGCTTTCTTT; CDR3: CAISEVQGARTEAFF
J: TRBJ2-1; V: TRBV6-5; size: -; D: TRBD2; length: 15; DNA: TGTGCCAGCAGCCCCCTAGCGGGAGGGCCCCATGAGCAGTTCTTC; CDR3: CASSPLAGGPHEQFF
J: TRBJ1-2; V: TRBV6-6; size: -; D: TRBD1; length: 16; DNA: TGTGCCAGCAGACAGGGGACAGGGGGCGGTTACTATGGCTACACCTTC; CDR3: CASRQGTGGGYYGYTF
J: TRBJ1-1; V: TRBV14; size: -; D: -; length: 13; DNA: TGTGCCAGCAGCCAAGGCGTGAACACTGAAGCTTTCTTT; CDR3: CASSQGVNTEAFF
J: TRBJ2-5; V: TRBV29-1; size: once; D: TRBD1; length: 16; DNA: TGCAGCGTTGAAGATTGGGCAGGGGGCCACAAAGAGACCCAGTACTTC; CDR3: CSVEDWAGGHKETQYF
J: TRBJ2-7; V: TRBV9; size: -; D: -; length: 14; DNA: TGTGCCAGCAGCGTAGGCGGAGGCGGTTACGAGCAGTACTTC; CDR3: CASSVGGGGYEQYF
J: TRBJ2-5; V: TRBV7-3; size: -; D: TRBD1; length: 15; DNA: TGTGCCAGCAGCCCTGGGACAGTAAGACAAGAGACCCAGTACTTC; CDR3: CASSPGTVRQETQYF
J: TRBJ1-2; V: TRBV14; size: -; D: -; length: 12; DNA: TGTGCCAGCAGCCAAGTGCCCGGGGGGAGCACCTTC; CDR3: CASSQVPGGSTF
J: TRBJ1-4; V: TRBV29-1; size: -; D: -; length: 13; DNA: TGCAGCGTTGATCTAGGGGCCGATGAAAAACTGTTTTTT; CDR3: CSVDLGADEKLFF
J: TRBJ2-1; V: TRBV13; size: -; D: TRBD1; length: 16; DNA: TGTGCCAGCAGCTTAGGGACAGGGGGCTCCTACAATGAGCAGTTCTTC; CDR3: CASSLGTGGSYNEQFF
J: TRBJ2-5; V: TRBV7-7; size: -; D: TRBD2; length: 14; DNA: TGTGCCAGCAGCCATAGCGGGAGGGGAGAGACCCAGTACTTC; CDR3: CASSHSGRGETQYF
J: TRBJ2-1; V: TRBV19; size: -; D: -; length: 15; DNA: TGTGCCAGTAGTATAGGCCGGGAGACGAACAATGAGCAGTTCTTC; CDR3: CASSIGRETNNEQFF
J: TRBJ1-2; V: TRBV19; size: -; D: -; length: 14; DNA: TGTGCCAGTAGTATAGGAGCAGGGGACTATGGCTACACCTTC; CDR3: CASSIGAGDYGYTF
J: TRBJ2-7; V: TRBV28; size: -; D: TRBD1; length: 18; DNA: TGTGCCAGCAGTTTGGACCGCCGTAGACAGGGGGAATCCTACGAGCAGTACTTC; CDR3: CASSLDRRRQGESYEQYF
J: TRBJ1-1; V: TRBV6-1; size: -; D: TRBD1; length: 14; DNA: TGTGCCAGCAGTGACGGACAGGGGGCGGGTGAAGCTTTCTTT; CDR3: CASSDGQGAGEAFF
J: TRBJ1-1; V: TRBV7-9; size: -; D: TRBD1; length: 17; DNA: TGTGCCAGCAGCTTAGCGCGCAACTTCAGGGGGCCTACTGAAGCTTTCTTT; CDR3: CASSLARNFRGPTEAFF
J: TRBJ2-1; V: TRBV19; size: -; D: -; length: 13; DNA: TGTGCCAGTAGTATAACCGGGGTAAGCGAGCAGTTCTTC; CDR3: CASSITGVSEQFF
J: TRBJ2-4; V: TRBV15; size: -; D: TRBD2; length: 15; DNA: TGTGCCACCAGCAGTCCTATGACGGGGGGTGACATTCAGTACTTC; CDR3: CATSSPMTGGDIQYF
J: TRBJ2-7; V: TRBV19; size: once; D: TRBD1; length: 16; DNA: TGTGCCAGTAGTATAGCCCGCGGGACAGGGGCCTACGAGCAGTACTTC; CDR3: CASSIARGTGAYEQYF
J: TRBJ1-1; V: TRBV6-4; size: -; D: TRBD1; length: 14; DNA: TGTGCCAGCAGAGCTTCAGGGGGCTTAACTGAAGCTTTCTTT; CDR3: CASRASGGLTEAFF
J: TRBJ2-7; V: TRBV19; size: -; D: -; length: 14; DNA: TGTGCCAGTAGTATGAGGGGGAGAGCCTACGAGCAGTACTTC; CDR3: CASSMRGRAYEQYF
J: TRBJ2-7; V: TRBV19; size: -; D: TRBD1; length: 15; DNA: TGTGCCAGTAGTTTCGGGACAGGGGGAGTCTACGAGCAGTACTTC; CDR3: CASSFGTGGVYEQYF
J: TRBJ2-5; V: TRBV5-1; size: -; D: -; length: 13; DNA: TGCGCCAGCAGTCCTCTAGAAGAAGAGACCCAGTACTTC; CDR3: CASSPLEEETQYF
J: TRBJ2-5; V: TRBV18; size: -; D: -; length: 11; DNA: TGTGCCAGCTCAGCCGGAGAGACCCAGTACTTC; CDR3: CASSAGETQYF
J: TRBJ1-1; V: TRBV9; size: -; D: -; length: 13; DNA: TGTGCCAGCAGCGTTCGGCAGCGCACTGAAGCTTTCTTT; CDR3: CASSVRQRTEAFF
J: TRBJ1-5; V: TRBV11-2; size: -; D: TRBD1; length: 17; DNA: TGTGCCAGCAGCTTTCCGGCAGGGGGCTATAGCAATCAGCCCCAGCATTTT; CDR3: CASSFPAGGYSNQPQHF
J: TRBJ1-1; V: TRBV5-4; size: -; D: TRBD1; length: 15; DNA: TGTGCCAGCAGCTGGGGACAGGGGGCCTTGGATGAAGCTTTCTTT; CDR3: CASSWGQGALDEAFF
J: TRBJ2-1; V: TRBV19; size: -; D: TRBD1; length: 15; DNA: TGTGCCAGTAGTCGGGACAGGGGGTCCTACAATGAGCAGTTCTTC; CDR3: CASSRDRGSYNEQFF